The 2 T cell receptor beta chains reported below all come from one sample, sequenced in a study of Ad26.COV2.S vaccination and SARS-CoV-2 variants. Using immunoSEQ multiplex PCR, the repertoire was profiled, and TCRdb retains in-frame clones only, with some absent. The top ten hold 1.5% to 2% of the sample, which has about 410,000 clones, about 91% seen once. Treatment reported: some 20 received Ad26.COV2.S at low or high dose, single or two shots; several received placebo; per-sample allocation not given. All samples were drawn on day 63, counting from the first vaccine or placebo injection. The sample in question was peripheral blood, obtained in a trial of Ad26.COV2.S vaccine versus placebo. The receptors derive from a person aged 18-65 years who received the Ad26.COV2.S COVID-19 vaccine or a placebo.

V and J are TRBV30 and TRBJ2-5; D possibly corresponds to TRBD2 (6 bases). Germline V gene sequence: CDR1 GTSNPN, CDR2 SVGIG (reference sequence). The CDR3 covers 16 residues. The V end lost 4 bases, the J end lost 5 bases, and 23 bases lay between the germline ends. In DNA form, the CDR3 reads TGTGCCTGGAATCCCAGCCCAAGCGTCGGAGGGGAGACCCAGTACTTC. This sequence encodes CAWNPSPSVGGETQYF.

The chain carries TRBV28 and TRBJ1-5; D is uncertain. Deletions cut 6 bases from V and 4 bases from J, with 16 bases between. The CDR3 covers 15 residues. CDR1 is MDHEN and CDR2 is SYDVKM in the germline V gene. Here the CDR3 reads CASSPMVQENQPQHF. Written as DNA, the CDR3 is TGTGCCAGCAGCCCTATGGTCCAGGAGAATCAGCCCCAGCATTTT.